The 27 T cell receptor beta chains below were found in one sample sequenced in a study of blood T cells in healthy people across ages. A second PCR of about 7 to 12 cycles used a sample-barcoded 5' primer and a J-beta primer mix. One entry per CDR3 protein results from TCRdb running MiXCR on the 5' RACE reads. The sample carries 1.5 million to 1.9 million distinct CDR3 sequences, 35% to 45% recorded once. The sequenced sample was blood. The receptors shown here come from a young woman in good health.

This clonotype was seen a handful of times. The CDR3 sequence: CASSWMDRVYGYTF. The CDR3 DNA sequence: TGCGCCAGCAGCTGGATGGACAGGGTGTATGGCTACACCTTC. The chain combines TRBV5-1 with TRBJ1-2; 8 nucleotides align to TRBD1. Germline trimming cut 3 bases from V and 5 bases from J; bases unmatched to any gene: 6. The germline V gene encodes CDR1 SGHRS and CDR2 YFSETQ. The CDR3 runs to 14 residues. The variable domain in full, with the rest retrieved from reference TRBV5-1 and TRBJ1-2, is KAGVTQTPRYLIKTRGQQVTLSCSPISGHRSVSWYQQTPGQGLQFLFEYFSETQRNKGNFPGRFSGRQFSNSRSEMNVSTLELGDSALYLCASSWMDRVYGYTFGSGTRLTVV.

This clonotype was seen a few times. The chain carries TRBV2 and TRBJ1-6, with unresolved D. Germline-derived CDR1 and CDR2 are SNHLY and FYNNEI. The CDR3 runs 13 residues. V gave up 4 bases and J gave up 10 bases, with 11 bases separating them. The CDR3 loop reads CASSADFGSPLHF. CDR3 nucleotide sequence: TGTGCCAGCAGTGCTGACTTCGGATCACCCCTCCACTTT.

This chain links TRBV3-1 with TRBJ2-1, with TRBD2 matching 13 bases. The CDR3 spans 19 residues. Germline CDR1 reads LGHDT; CDR2 reads YNNKEL (reference sequence). J gave up 6 bases and V 5 bases, and 16 bases lay outside the gene matches. The DNA of the CDR3 is TGTGCCAGCAGCAGCAGTTCCGGGACTAGCGGGACTCTTCCCAATGAGCAGTTCTTC. It codes for CASSSSSGTSGTLPNEQFF.

This rearrangement joins TRBV7-2 to TRBJ1-4, with TRBD1 matching 8 bases. This CDR3 has 18 residues. The V gene's germline CDR1 is SGHTA and CDR2 FQGNSA. With V trimmed by 0 bases and J by 5 bases, 11 bases remained unmatched. The CDR3: CASSLAAAGGLSNEKLFF. DNA of the CDR3: TGTGCCAGCAGCTTAGCCGCGGCAGGGGGCCTATCAAATGAAAAACTGTTTTTT.

This chain uses TRBV2 with TRBJ2-7; D is possibly TRBD1 (6 bases). Germline loops: CDR1 SNHLY, CDR2 FYNNEI. The CDR3 loop spans 16 amino acids. V lost 4 bases and J lost 7, with 23 bases in between. The CDR3 DNA sequence: TGTGCCAGCAGTGTACAGGGTCAAAGCTCCTACAATGAGCAGTACTTC. This encodes CASSVQGQSSYNEQYF. Together with reference TRBV2 and TRBJ2-7, the CDR3 gives the full variable domain: EPEVTQTPSHQVTQMGQEVILRCVPISNHLYFYWYRQILGQKVEFLVSFYNNEISEKSEIFDDQFSVERPDGSNFTLKIRSTKLEDSAMYFCASSVQGQSSYNEQYFGPGTRLTVT.

The chain couples TRBV7-9 to TRBJ2-1; 7 bases are shared with TRBD2. Trimming took 4 bases from V and 8 from J; bases not matched to a gene: 8. The CDR3 is made up of 14 amino acids. Germline V lookup: CDR1 SEHNR, CDR2 FQNEAQ (reference sequence). The CDR3 bases are TGTGCCAGCAGCTGGAGACTAGCTTTGGATGAGCAGTTCTTC. This sequence encodes CASSWRLALDEQFF. The variable domain in full, completed from reference TRBV7-9 and TRBJ2-1, reads DTGVSQNPRHKITKRGQNVTFRCDPISEHNRLYWYRQTLGQGPEFLTYFQNEAQLEKSRLLSDRFSAERPKGSFSTLEIQRTEQGDSAMYLCASSWRLALDEQFFGPGTRLTVL.

A few counts support this clonotype. This sequence joins TRBV3-1 and TRBJ1-2, with D perhaps TRBD1 (6 bases). This CDR3 comprises 14 residues. Germline CDR1 LGHDT, CDR2 YNNKEL (reference sequence). The V end lost 4 bases, the J end lost 3 bases, and 12 bases lay between the germline ends. CDR3 DNA: TGTGCCAGCAGCCTCACAGGGCGGTACTATGGCTACACCTTC. This sequence encodes CASSLTGRYYGYTF.

The V and J genes are TRBV20-1 and TRBJ1-5; D unresolved. There are 16 residues in the CDR3. CDR1 and CDR2 (germline): DFQATT, SNEGSKA (reference sequence). Trimming pared 3 bases from V and 4 bases from J, leaving 19 bases between. Written as DNA, the CDR3 is TGCAGTGCTAGGCCCCTACGGACCCCGCGTAATCAGCCCCAGCATTTT. Its protein product is CSARPLRTPRNQPQHF.

In DNA, the CDR3 is TGTGCCAGCAGCTCACTCCTCAGTTCTAGAGATACGCAGTATTTT. This encodes CASSSLLSSRDTQYF. The V call is TRBV7-9, the J call TRBJ2-3, with D hard to call. Germline V lookup: CDR1 SEHNR, CDR2 FQNEAQ (reference sequence). CDR3 size: 15 residues. Trimming pared 4 bases from V and 5 bases from J, leaving 16 bases between.

The chain is built from TRBV10-3 and TRBJ1-1, with 8 bases fitting TRBD1. The CDR3 spans 14 residues. The V gene's germline CDR1 is ENHRY and CDR2 SYGVKD. Trimming cost V 6 bases and J 5 bases; bases outside gene matches: 8. The CDR3 is CAIRDGQGVTEAFF. The DNA for the CDR3 is TGTGCCATCAGGGACGGACAGGGTGTAACTGAAGCTTTCTTT.

The chain links TRBV20-1 to TRBJ2-1, with 9 bases fitting TRBD2. The CDR3 consists of 15 residues. From germline, CDR1 is DFQATT and CDR2 SNEGSKA (reference sequence). Losses at the gene ends were 5 bases for V and 3 bases for J; bases not matched to a gene: 8. CDR3 coding DNA: TGCAGTGCTTCCATAGCGGGAGATTACTACAATGAGCAGTTCTTC. This sequence encodes CSASIAGDYYNEQFF.

This clonotype appeared a few times. CDR3 region: CASSQGRREGLQETQYF. The DNA of the CDR3 is TGTGCCAGCAGCCAAGGACGGCGGGAGGGCCTCCAAGAGACCCAGTACTTC. This sequence joins TRBV3-1 and TRBJ2-5; TRBD2 aligns across 9 bases. CDR3 length equals 17 residues. V lost 1 base, J lost 1 base, and 7 bases stayed unmatched. CDR1 is LGHDT, CDR2 YNNKEL, per germline (reference sequence).

This clonotype was detected only a few times. CDR3 sequence (DNA): TGTGCCAGCAGAAAAAGCGGGGGCAACTCCTACAATGAGCAGTTCTTC. Translation gives CASRKSGGNSYNEQFF. V and J are TRBV7-2 and TRBJ2-1; 8 bases are shared with TRBD2. V gave up 6 bases and J gave up 0 bases; unmatched junction bases: 7. Germline assignment: CDR1 SGHTA and CDR2 FQGNSA. The CDR3 contains 16 residues.

The CDR3 nucleotides read TGTGCCACAGAGACAGGCCCCTACGAGCAGTACTTC. Protein product: CATETGPYEQYF. The rearrangement links TRBV19 to TRBJ2-7; tentative D call: TRBD1 (6 bases). CDR3 length: 12 amino acids. Trimming cost V 10 bases and J 2 bases, with 12 bases left between them. Germline V gene lookup returns CDR1 LNHDA and CDR2 SQIVND (reference sequence).

Note on this clonotype: The junction departs from germline at one end; a sequencing error may be responsible. The J gene is TRBJ1-5, the V gene TRBV7-2; 8 nucleotides align to TRBD1. CDR3 size: 14 residues. Germline assignment: CDR1 SGHTA and CDR2 FQGNSA. CDR3 sequence (DNA): TGTGCCAGCAGCTTCAGACAGGGGAATCGGCCCCAGCATTTT. It translates to CASSFRQGNRPQHF.

V and J are TRBV20-1 and TRBJ2-7; D possibly corresponds to TRBD2 (5 bases). The CDR3 length is 10 residues. Germline V CDR1 and CDR2: DFQATT, SNEGSKA (reference sequence). Trimming stripped 6 bases from V and 10 bases from J, with 13 bases between. CDR3 coding DNA: TGCAGTGCCATGGGAGTTATTCAGTACTTC. It codes for CSAMGVIQYF.

This clonotype was picked up a small number of times. V and J are TRBV4-1 and TRBJ2-7; D is unresolved. Germline lookup yields CDR1 MGHRA and CDR2 YSYEKL. The CDR3 has 13 amino acids. V was pared by 0 bases and J by 6 bases, with 9 bases between. This CDR3 is CASSQEPRREQYF. The CDR3 bases are TGCGCCAGCAGCCAAGAGCCCCGGCGCGAGCAGTACTTC.

This rearrangement joins TRBV6-2 or TRBV6-3 to TRBJ1-4, with D unresolved. Per the germline V gene, CDR1 is MNHEY and CDR2 is SVGEGT. Trimming cost V 2 bases and J 6 bases, with 13 bases left between them. The CDR3 spans 15 residues. CDR3 nucleotides: TGTGCCAGCAGTTACGAGACAAAGGTGGATGAAAAACTGTTTTTT. Translated: CASSYETKVDEKLFF.

This clonotype was seen ten or more times. The chain carries TRBV29-1 and TRBJ1-2, with 8 bases identical to TRBD1. CDR3 size: 13 residues. V was clipped by 6 bases and J by 8 bases; unmatched bases: 11. CDR1 is SQVTM, CDR2 ANQGSEA, per germline. In DNA, the CDR3 is TGCAGCGTGAAACTTCAGGGGGCTCGAGGCTACACCTTC. The encoded protein is CSVKLQGARGYTF.

A few counts support this clonotype. Here the CDR3 reads CASSPTHTGDLRTQYF. The CDR3 coding sequence is TGCGCCAGCAGCCCGACCCACACAGGGGACCTGAGGACCCAGTACTTC. The rearrangement uses TRBV4-3 and TRBJ2-5; 7 nucleotides match TRBD1. J gave up 7 bases and V 4 bases, and 15 bases lay outside the gene matches. The CDR3 sequence is 16 residues long. Germline CDR1 LGHNA, CDR2 YSLEER.

V and J are TRBV6-1 and TRBJ2-4; D is possibly TRBD2 (5 bases). Germline CDR1 reads MNHNS; CDR2 reads SASEGT. The length of the CDR3 is 15 residues. V was shortened by 8 bases and J by 0 bases, with 14 bases between the two germline ends. The DNA of the CDR3 is TGTGCCAGCGGGGTGCGAGGGCTAGCCAAAAACATTCAGTACTTC. It is translated as CASGVRGLAKNIQYF.

This rearrangement joins TRBV9 to TRBJ2-3; the match to TRBD2 covers 10 bases. CDR1 and CDR2 from the germline V gene are SGDLS and YYNGEE. Trimming took 0 bases from V and 4 from J; bases not matched to a gene: 5. This CDR3 spans 16 amino acids. The CDR3 sequence is CASSVGASGGADTQYF. The CDR3 DNA reads TGTGCCAGCAGCGTAGGGGCTAGCGGGGGTGCAGATACGCAGTATTTT.

This clonotype has a handful of counts. V usage is TRBV5-1 and J usage is TRBJ2-1; TRBD1 matches at 8 bases. The J call may be incorrect, as the DNA end agrees better with TRBJ2-7. Germline loops: CDR1 SGHRS, CDR2 YFSETQ. This CDR3 is 16 amino acids long. CDR3 sequence reads: CASSSIQGAWYNEQYF. The CDR3, as DNA: TGCGCCAGCAGCTCAATCCAGGGGGCGTGGTACAATGAGCAGTACTTC.

A single count supports this clonotype. This rearrangement joins TRBV14 to TRBJ2-3, with D unresolved. Trimming cost V 5 bases and J 0 bases, with 15 bases left between them. The germline CDR1 and CDR2 sequences are SGHDN and FVKESK. The CDR3 sequence is 16 residues long. CDR3 coding DNA: TGTGCCAGCAGCAACCGTCGGTGGTTTAGCACAGATACGCAGTATTTT. Protein product: CASSNRRWFSTDTQYF.

CDR3 amino acids: CASRLPSVNIQYF. The CDR3 nucleotides are TGTGCCAGCAGGCTCCCCTCGGTAAACATTCAGTACTTC. The chain links TRBV6-6 to TRBJ2-4; D is uncertain. Germline V gives CDR1 MNHNY, CDR2 SVGAGI (reference sequence). The CDR3 covers 13 residues. V lost 6 bases to trimming and J lost 6 bases, with 12 bases between them.

This clonotype has just a few counts. The V call is TRBV29-1, the J call TRBJ2-7; 11 nucleotides line up with TRBD1. J gave up 5 bases and V 8 bases, and 14 bases lay outside the gene matches. The CDR3 loop spans 15 amino acids. Germline V CDR1 and CDR2: SQVTM, ANQGSEA. The CDR3 reads CSFKPAGQGAHEQYF. CDR3 DNA sequence: TGCAGCTTTAAACCGGCCGGACAGGGGGCCCACGAGCAGTACTTC.

This rearrangement joins TRBV9 to TRBJ2-1, with TRBD2 matching 10 bases. Germline CDR1 and CDR2: SGDLS and YYNGEE. The V and J ends lost 2 bases and 6 bases, in that order; junction bases with no gene match: 5. The CDR3 contains 15 residues. The CDR3 spells CASSVLAGVTNEQFF. CDR3 coding DNA: TGTGCCAGCAGCGTGCTAGCGGGGGTTACCAATGAGCAGTTCTTC.